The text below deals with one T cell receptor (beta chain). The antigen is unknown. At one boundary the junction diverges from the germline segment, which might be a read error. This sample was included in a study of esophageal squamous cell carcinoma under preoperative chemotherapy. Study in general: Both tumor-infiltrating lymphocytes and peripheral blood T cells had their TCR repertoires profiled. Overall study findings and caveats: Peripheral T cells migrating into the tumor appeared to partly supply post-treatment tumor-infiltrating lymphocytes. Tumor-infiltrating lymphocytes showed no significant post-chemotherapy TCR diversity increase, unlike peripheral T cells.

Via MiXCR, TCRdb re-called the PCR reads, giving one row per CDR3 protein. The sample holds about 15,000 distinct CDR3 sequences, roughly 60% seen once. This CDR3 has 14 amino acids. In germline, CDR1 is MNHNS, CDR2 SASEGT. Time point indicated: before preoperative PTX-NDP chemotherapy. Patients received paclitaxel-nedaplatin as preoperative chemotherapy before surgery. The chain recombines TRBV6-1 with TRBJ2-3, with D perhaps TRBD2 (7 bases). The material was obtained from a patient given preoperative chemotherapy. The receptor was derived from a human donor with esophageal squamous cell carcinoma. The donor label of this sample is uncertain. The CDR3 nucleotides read TGTGCCAGCGGAACGGGCGGGGGCACAGATAAGCAGTATTTT. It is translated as CASGTGGGTDKQYF.